Listed below are T cell receptor beta chains from one sample, sequenced in a study of vaccination effects on CD4 cells after COVID-19. These receptors have no known antigen. Assay used: immunoSEQ multiplex PCR; TCRdb lists only in-frame clones, some missing. The sample lists tens of thousands of clones, roughly 60% occurring once. The material sequenced was CD4+ T cells from PBMCs cultured with SARS-CoV-2 spike peptides, taken after COVID-19 vaccination. These receptors were obtained from a human donor who received a COVID-19 vaccine. Both conserved end residues are part of each CDR3. Fields, in order: J gene, clone size, D gene, V gene, CDR3 protein, CDR3 DNA. A D gene is named only where the DNA matches it firmly. Size values are once, few and many counts, or a class for expanded clones, and some rows have none.

J gene: TRBJ2-3; clone size: NA; D gene: NA; V gene: TRBV3-1/TRBV3-2; CDR3 protein: CASSQWGADTQYF; CDR3 DNA: TGTGCCAGCAGCCAATGGGGGGCAGATACGCAGTATTTT
J gene: TRBJ2-5; clone size: once; D gene: TRBD2; V gene: TRBV29-1; CDR3 protein: CSVEVNAGEIQYF; CDR3 DNA: TGCAGCGTTGAAGTGAATGCGGGGGAGATCCAGTACTTC
J gene: TRBJ1-2; clone size: once; D gene: NA; V gene: TRBV18; CDR3 protein: CASSPDSRYGYTF; CDR3 DNA: TGTGCCAGCTCACCCGACAGTCGCTATGGCTACACCTTC
J gene: TRBJ1-4; clone size: NA; D gene: NA; V gene: TRBV28; CDR3 protein: CASRSGGAYEKLFF; CDR3 DNA: TGTGCCAGCAGGAGCGGGGGCGCCTATGAAAAACTGTTTTTT
J gene: TRBJ2-1; clone size: few; D gene: TRBD2; V gene: TRBV9; CDR3 protein: CASSAGTTGNEQFF; CDR3 DNA: TGTGCCAGCAGCGCCGGGACTACTGGCAATGAGCAGTTCTTC
J gene: TRBJ2-5; clone size: once; D gene: NA; V gene: TRBV5-1; CDR3 protein: CASSLVPGTKQETQYF; CDR3 DNA: TGCGCCAGCAGCTTGGTTCCAGGGACAAAGCAAGAGACCCAGTACTTC
J gene: TRBJ1-1; clone size: NA; D gene: NA; V gene: TRBV12-3/TRBV12-4; CDR3 protein: CASSFNTEAFF; CDR3 DNA: TGTGCCAGCAGTTTTAACACTGAAGCTTTCTTT
J gene: TRBJ2-7; clone size: NA; D gene: NA; V gene: TRBV5-4; CDR3 protein: CASSLDGRLWEQYF; CDR3 DNA: TGTGCCAGCAGCTTGGATGGCAGACTCTGGGAGCAGTACTTC
J gene: TRBJ1-5; clone size: NA; D gene: NA; V gene: TRBV21-1; CDR3 protein: CASSKGRQVGNQPQHF; CDR3 DNA: TGTGCCAGCAGCAAAGGTCGACAGGTGGGCAATCAGCCCCAGCATTTT
J gene: TRBJ2-4; clone size: NA; D gene: NA; V gene: TRBV4-2; CDR3 protein: CASSQEVRLRVAKNIQYF; CDR3 DNA: TGTGCCAGCAGCCAAGAGGTGCGACTGAGGGTCGCCAAAAACATTCAGTACTTC
J gene: TRBJ1-4; clone size: few; D gene: NA; V gene: TRBV6-5; CDR3 protein: CASREGATNEKLFF; CDR3 DNA: TGTGCCAGCAGAGAGGGTGCAACTAATGAAAAACTGTTTTTT
J gene: TRBJ2-5; clone size: NA; D gene: NA; V gene: TRBV29-1; CDR3 protein: CSAGDNAQETQYF; CDR3 DNA: TGCAGCGCTGGGGACAATGCCCAAGAGACCCAGTACTTC
J gene: TRBJ2-3; clone size: NA; D gene: NA; V gene: TRBV9; CDR3 protein: CASSVGGVLTDTQYF; CDR3 DNA: TGTGCCAGCAGCGTAGGGGGAGTCCTCACAGATACGCAGTATTTT
J gene: TRBJ2-1; clone size: NA; D gene: NA; V gene: TRBV6-4; CDR3 protein: CASSVGGASWDEQFF; CDR3 DNA: TGTGCCAGCAGTGTTGGGGGGGCGAGTTGGGATGAGCAGTTCTTC
J gene: TRBJ1-5; clone size: NA; D gene: TRBD1; V gene: TRBV12-3/TRBV12-4; CDR3 protein: CASSSSGGVGHF; CDR3 DNA: TGTGCCAGCAGCTCCTCAGGGGGCGTCGGACATTTT
J gene: TRBJ2-3; clone size: NA; D gene: NA; V gene: TRBV6-1; CDR3 protein: CASSERPGTYTDTQYF; CDR3 DNA: TGTGCCAGCAGTGAAAGGCCAGGGACCTACACAGATACGCAGTATTTT
J gene: TRBJ2-7; clone size: NA; D gene: NA; V gene: TRBV20-1; CDR3 protein: CSASVHLEQYF; CDR3 DNA: TGCAGTGCTAGTGTGCATTTGGAGCAGTACTTC
J gene: TRBJ1-5; clone size: NA; D gene: NA; V gene: TRBV30; CDR3 protein: CAWSRGNQPQHF; CDR3 DNA: TGTGCCTGGAGTAGGGGGAATCAGCCCCAGCATTTT
J gene: TRBJ2-5; clone size: NA; D gene: TRBD1; V gene: TRBV19; CDR3 protein: CASSPQNPGTGGQETQYF; CDR3 DNA: TGTGCCAGTAGTCCCCAGAACCCCGGGACAGGGGGCCAAGAGACCCAGTACTTC
J gene: TRBJ2-3; clone size: NA; D gene: TRBD2; V gene: TRBV5-1; CDR3 protein: CASSLVRGLAASTDTQYF; CDR3 DNA: TGCGCCAGCAGCTTGGTGCGGGGACTAGCGGCTAGCACAGATACGCAGTATTTT
J gene: TRBJ1-1; clone size: NA; D gene: TRBD1; V gene: TRBV19; CDR3 protein: CASSVTGGTEAFF; CDR3 DNA: TGTGCCAGTAGTGTGACAGGGGGCACTGAAGCTTTCTTT
J gene: TRBJ1-6; clone size: few; D gene: NA; V gene: TRBV10-1; CDR3 protein: CASSEAEMRSPLHF; CDR3 DNA: TGCGCCAGCAGTGAGGCAGAGATGCGTTCACCCCTCCACTTT
J gene: TRBJ2-5; clone size: NA; D gene: TRBD2; V gene: TRBV4-2; CDR3 protein: CASSQEGSGSSETQYF; CDR3 DNA: TGTGCCAGCAGCCAAGAAGGCAGCGGGAGTAGTGAGACCCAGTACTTC
J gene: TRBJ2-1; clone size: once; D gene: TRBD2; V gene: TRBV3-1/TRBV3-2; CDR3 protein: CASSQDYQRERDEQFF; CDR3 DNA: TGTGCCAGCAGCCAAGATTACCAGCGGGAGAGGGATGAGCAGTTCTTC
J gene: TRBJ2-3; clone size: NA; D gene: TRBD1; V gene: TRBV10-3; CDR3 protein: CAINPSRGTGGGSEDTQYF; CDR3 DNA: TGTGCCATCAATCCAAGTCGCGGAACAGGGGGCGGAAGCGAAGATACGCAGTATTTT
J gene: TRBJ1-2; clone size: few; D gene: NA; V gene: TRBV7-9; CDR3 protein: CASSLGIAGAYGYTF; CDR3 DNA: TGTGCCAGCAGCTTAGGGATTGCAGGGGCCTATGGCTACACCTTC
J gene: TRBJ2-5; clone size: NA; D gene: TRBD1; V gene: TRBV5-1; CDR3 protein: CASSRRDRGLETQYF; CDR3 DNA: TGCGCCAGCAGCCGCCGGGACAGGGGGCTAGAGACCCAGTACTTC
J gene: TRBJ2-7; clone size: NA; D gene: NA; V gene: TRBV2; CDR3 protein: CASSEAQATEYF; CDR3 DNA: TGTGCCAGCAGTGAAGCGCAAGCGACGGAGTACTTC
J gene: TRBJ1-2; clone size: NA; D gene: NA; V gene: TRBV3-1/TRBV3-2; CDR3 protein: CASSPAASYGYTF; CDR3 DNA: TGTGCCAGCAGTCCCGCCGCCAGTTATGGCTACACCTTC